The source of this TCR beta chain is a study of T cell responses to AZD1222 COVID-19 vaccine. Points from the study as a whole: Donors in the cohort were predominantly white British and more often female, and clonal diversity was possibly underestimated. The peak T cell response came first, and repertoires were sampled only after it. Among those given AZD1222, only five or six were seropositive at baseline.

CDR1 is SGHNT and CDR2 is YENEEA in the germline V gene. The V end was cut by 5 bases, the J end by 11 bases, with 15 bases between. CDR3 length: 12 amino acids. A word on this clone: Its antigen is unknown.

The assay was immunoSEQ multiplex PCR, and TCRdb's table has in-frame clones only and misses some. Here the sample spans 90,000 to 150,000 clones, approximately 85% being singletons. Sequenced material: peripheral blood, taken on day 0 of AZD1222 vaccination. V usage is TRBV11-3 and J usage is TRBJ1-1; D is unresolved. This TCR was sampled from an adult in good health. CDR3 sequence (DNA): TGTGCCAGCAGCGGTGTCTTCGCGGGGGCTTTCTTT. Its protein is CASSGVFAGAFF.